This is a list of T cell receptor beta chains from one sample in a study of a mutant IDH1 vaccine in newly diagnosed glioma. These TCRs' antigens remain unknown. Some clones are missing from TCRdb's copy, which holds only in-frame ones; the method was immunoSEQ multiplex PCR. The sample lists about 33,000 clones, about four fifths occurring once. Sequencing used PBMCs, obtained from a glioma patient whose treatment included an IDH1 peptide vaccine. The source of these receptors is a man in his forties or fifties with glioma. Some clones in this sample may be carry-over from other donors' samples. Each CDR3 is given with its conserved first and last residue. Fields, in order: V gene, D gene, clone size, J gene, CDR3 protein, CDR3 DNA. D genes are given only for firm matches. Clone size, where shown, is once, few, many, or a class for clones that have expanded.

V: TRBV9; D: NA; size: NA; J: TRBJ2-1; CDR3: CASSADSYNEQFF; DNA: TGTGCCAGCAGCGCCGACAGTTACAATGAGCAGTTCTTC
V: TRBV7-9; D: NA; size: few; J: TRBJ1-1; CDR3: CASSQRGGRKRAEAFF; DNA: TGTGCCAGCAGCCAGCGGGGGGGTCGGAAGAGAGCTGAAGCTTTCTTT
V: TRBV9; D: NA; size: NA; J: TRBJ2-3; CDR3: CASSVGRGTDTQYF; DNA: TGTGCCAGCAGCGTAGGCAGGGGCACAGATACGCAGTATTTT
V: TRBV2; D: NA; size: NA; J: TRBJ1-3; CDR3: CASSDVSGSGNTIYF; DNA: TGTGCCAGCAGTGATGTATCCGGGTCCGGAAACACCATATATTTT
V: TRBV30; D: TRBD1; size: NA; J: TRBJ2-7; CDR3: CAWSLGQGDEQYF; DNA: TGTGCCTGGTCCCTGGGACAGGGGGACGAGCAGTACTTC
V: TRBV30; D: NA; size: NA; J: TRBJ1-1; CDR3: CAWSRTIEAFF; DNA: TGTGCCTGGAGTCGGACCATAGAAGCTTTCTTT
V: TRBV5-1; D: TRBD1; size: NA; J: TRBJ1-4; CDR3: CASSLTGGTSEKLFF; DNA: TGCGCCAGCAGCTTAACAGGGGGTACAAGTGAAAAACTGTTTTTT
V: TRBV7-9; D: NA; size: NA; J: TRBJ1-1; CDR3: CASSSPETYIGGRSTEAFF; DNA: TGTGCCAGCAGCTCCCCTGAAACCTACATTGGGGGGCGAAGCACTGAAGCTTTCTTT
V: TRBV5-6; D: NA; size: NA; J: TRBJ2-6; CDR3: CASRFSGANVLTF; DNA: TGTGCCAGCAGGTTCTCTGGGGCCAACGTCCTGACTTTC
V: TRBV7-9; D: NA; size: NA; J: TRBJ1-5; CDR3: CASTSTGSNQPQHF; DNA: TGTGCCAGCACGTCGACGGGGAGCAATCAGCCCCAGCATTTT
V: TRBV10-3; D: NA; size: once; J: TRBJ1-2; CDR3: CAVRYRTTNYGYTF; DNA: TGTGCCGTAAGGTACAGGACCACTAACTATGGCTACACCTTC
V: TRBV7-2; D: NA; size: NA; J: TRBJ1-1; CDR3: CASSIQGVGTEAFF; DNA: TGTGCCAGCAGCATTCAGGGTGTTGGCACTGAAGCTTTCTTT
V: TRBV5-1; D: NA; size: NA; J: TRBJ1-1; CDR3: CASSLEAEARVGDTEAFF; DNA: TGCGCCAGCAGCTTGGAGGCCGAGGCCAGGGTTGGGGACACTGAAGCTTTCTTT
V: TRBV19; D: NA; size: NA; J: TRBJ2-5; CDR3: CASSIGQQETQYF; DNA: TGTGCCAGTAGTATTGGACAGCAAGAGACCCAGTACTTC
V: TRBV5-4; D: NA; size: NA; J: TRBJ1-6; CDR3: CASSSGLGNSPLHF; DNA: TGTGCCAGCAGCTCCGGACTTGGTAATTCACCCCTCCACTTT
V: TRBV5-1; D: TRBD1; size: NA; J: TRBJ1-3; CDR3: CASSDWDRGSGNTIYF; DNA: TGCGCCAGCAGCGATTGGGACAGAGGCTCTGGAAACACCATATATTTT
V: TRBV30; D: NA; size: NA; J: TRBJ1-1; CDR3: CAWSLKMNTEAFF; DNA: TGTGCCTGGAGTCTGAAGATGAACACTGAAGCTTTCTTT
V: TRBV5-1; D: NA; size: NA; J: TRBJ2-2; CDR3: CASTPLAGANTGELFF; DNA: TGCGCCAGCACCCCATTGGCAGGGGCGAACACCGGGGAGCTGTTTTTT
V: TRBV19; D: NA; size: NA; J: TRBJ2-7; CDR3: CASSIRLRNSYEQYF; DNA: TGTGCCAGTAGTATACGGCTAAGGAATTCCTACGAGCAGTACTTC
V: TRBV6-1; D: NA; size: NA; J: TRBJ1-1; CDR3: CASRFNYNTEAFF; DNA: TGTGCCAGCAGATTCAATTATAACACTGAAGCTTTCTTT
V: TRBV28; D: TRBD2; size: NA; J: TRBJ2-1; CDR3: CASSFRRGGYNEQFF; DNA: TGTGCCAGCAGTTTTAGGCGGGGGGGCTACAATGAGCAGTTCTTC
V: TRBV6-6; D: TRBD2; size: NA; J: TRBJ2-3; CDR3: CASSYPAGGQPDTQYF; DNA: TGTGCCAGCAGTTATCCGGCGGGGGGGCAGCCAGATACGCAGTATTTT
V: TRBV6-5; D: NA; size: NA; J: TRBJ2-2; CDR3: CASSPGTLNTGELFF; DNA: TGTGCCAGCAGCCCCGGGACACTGAACACCGGGGAGCTGTTTTTT
V: TRBV12-2; D: NA; size: NA; J: TRBJ2-4; CDR3: CASRFRERGGNIQYF; DNA: TGTGCAAGTCGCTTTAGGGAAAGGGGGGGAAACATTCAGTACTTC
V: TRBV5-6; D: NA; size: NA; J: TRBJ1-1; CDR3: CASSLVVGEAFF; DNA: TGTGCCAGCAGCTTGGTTGTCGGGGAGGCTTTCTTT
V: TRBV2; D: NA; size: NA; J: TRBJ2-1; CDR3: CASSEPYNEQFF; DNA: TGTGCCAGCAGTGAACCCTACAATGAGCAGTTCTTC
V: TRBV2; D: TRBD1; size: NA; J: TRBJ1-6; CDR3: CASSEGTGISPLHF; DNA: TGTGCCAGCAGTGAGGGGACAGGGATTTCACCCCTCCACTTT
V: TRBV20-1; D: NA; size: NA; J: TRBJ1-2; CDR3: CSARTEGYTF; DNA: TGCAGTGCCCGAACCGAGGGCTACACCTTC
V: TRBV30; D: TRBD1; size: NA; J: TRBJ2-4; CDR3: CAWSDRGLAKNIQYF; DNA: TGTGCCTGGAGTGACAGGGGATTAGCCAAAAACATTCAGTACTTC
V: TRBV4-3; D: NA; size: NA; J: TRBJ1-4; CDR3: CASSQERGDEKLFF; DNA: TGCGCCAGCAGCCAAGAGAGAGGGGATGAAAAACTGTTTTTT
V: TRBV4-2; D: NA; size: few; J: TRBJ1-5; CDR3: CASRNLPGDQPQHF; DNA: TGTGCCAGCAGGAACCTTCCGGGGGATCAGCCCCAGCATTTT
V: TRBV5-1; D: TRBD1; size: NA; J: TRBJ1-2; CDR3: CASSGTGGAGGYTF; DNA: TGCGCCAGCAGCGGGACAGGGGGCGCCGGTGGCTACACCTTC
V: TRBV6-1; D: NA; size: NA; J: TRBJ1-5; CDR3: CASEASNQPQHF; DNA: TGTGCCAGCGAGGCCAGCAATCAGCCCCAGCATTTT
V: TRBV7-8; D: NA; size: NA; J: TRBJ2-1; CDR3: CASSIHSVSYNEQFF; DNA: TGTGCCAGCAGCATCCACTCGGTCTCCTACAATGAGCAGTTCTTC
V: TRBV10-2; D: NA; size: NA; J: TRBJ2-1; CDR3: CASSEFKGNNEQFF; DNA: TGCGCCAGCAGTGAGTTCAAGGGGAACAATGAGCAGTTCTTC
V: TRBV4-1; D: TRBD1; size: NA; J: TRBJ1-6; CDR3: CASSQEYRGSPLHF; DNA: TGCGCCAGCAGCCAGGAATACAGGGGTTCACCCCTCCACTTT
V: TRBV19; D: NA; size: few; J: TRBJ1-5; CDR3: CASSRTHNSNQPQHF; DNA: TGTGCCAGTAGTAGGACACACAATAGCAATCAGCCCCAGCATTTT
V: TRBV27; D: NA; size: NA; J: TRBJ2-1; CDR3: CASTSGGGYNEQFF; DNA: TGTGCCAGCACCTCTGGAGGGGGTTACAATGAGCAGTTCTTC
V: TRBV5-4; D: NA; size: NA; J: TRBJ1-1; CDR3: CASSLVNSPSTEAFF; DNA: TGTGCCAGCAGCTTGGTTAACAGCCCAAGTACTGAAGCTTTCTTT
V: TRBV6-1; D: TRBD1; size: NA; J: TRBJ1-3; CDR3: CASSVEGALGNTIYF; DNA: TGTGCCAGCAGTGTGGAGGGGGCTCTTGGAAACACCATATATTTT
V: TRBV11-3; D: NA; size: NA; J: TRBJ2-4; CDR3: CASSLGGSQMSIQYF; DNA: TGTGCCAGCAGCTTAGGGGGGTCTCAAATGTCCATTCAGTACTTC
V: TRBV5-4; D: TRBD1; size: NA; J: TRBJ1-4; CDR3: CASSFKGQDGEKLFF; DNA: TGTGCCAGCAGCTTCAAGGGACAGGATGGGGAAAAACTGTTTTTT
V: TRBV6-6; D: TRBD2; size: NA; J: TRBJ2-5; CDR3: CASSLAGGPTQYF; DNA: TGTGCCAGCAGCTTAGCGGGGGGGCCGACCCAGTACTTC
V: TRBV2; D: NA; size: NA; J: TRBJ1-3; CDR3: CASSEALRGNTIYF; DNA: TGTGCCAGCAGTGAAGCGCTTCGTGGAAACACCATATATTTT
V: TRBV9; D: NA; size: NA; J: TRBJ2-2; CDR3: CASSVGGTRGTGELFF; DNA: TGTGCCAGCAGCGTAGGGGGGACGCGGGGCACCGGGGAGCTGTTTTTT
V: TRBV27; D: TRBD2; size: NA; J: TRBJ2-3; CDR3: CASSLLAGGLSTDTQYF; DNA: TGTGCCAGCAGTTTACTAGCGGGGGGCCTTAGCACAGATACGCAGTATTTT
V: TRBV9; D: NA; size: NA; J: TRBJ2-7; CDR3: CASSVGEAPYEQYF; DNA: TGTGCCAGCAGCGTAGGTGAGGCTCCCTACGAGCAGTACTTC
V: TRBV5-1; D: TRBD1; size: NA; J: TRBJ1-1; CDR3: CASSWTGVGGTGEAFF; DNA: TGCGCCAGCAGCTGGACAGGGGTGGGAGGAACAGGTGAAGCTTTCTTT